The clone carrying this T cell receptor (beta chain) was seen only a few times. The data belong to a study of identical twins. One entry per CDR3 protein, called by TCRdb with MiXCR from the 5' RACE reads. The sample contains more than 400,000 distinct CDR3 sequences, roughly 15% of which appear only once. Trimming pared 4 bases from V and 4 bases from J, leaving 14 bases between. The V gene's germline CDR1 is SEHNR and CDR2 FQNEAQ (reference sequence). The CDR3 consists of 14 residues. These sequences were also reported in another study, on yellow fever vaccine responses in identical twins.

Input material: CD4+ T cells sorted from blood. The sequence came from a woman between 18 and 29 years old in good health. The V gene is TRBV7-9, the J gene TRBJ2-7, with D perhaps matching TRBD2 (6 bases). The CDR3 DNA follows: TGTGCCAGCAGCTCCGCGGGACTTAAATACGAGCAGTACTTC. Translated: CASSSAGLKYEQYF.